One sample yielded the 4 T cell receptor beta chains listed below, sequenced in a study of Graves' ophthalmopathy and Graves' hyperthyroidism. Scientists amplified the TCR beta CDR3 regions from RNA transcripts. RT-PCR with HTBI primers came first, then second-round multiplex PCR. Via MiXCR, TCRdb re-called the multiplex PCR reads, giving one row per CDR3 protein. This sample carries 210,000 or so distinct CDR3 sequences, under 30% of them seen once, and the ten largest clones take 9.1%. Sample: peripheral blood. All receptors derive from a man between 45 and 60 years old with Graves' ophthalmopathy.

This clonotype was counted many times. This rearrangement joins TRBV20-1 to TRBJ2-7, with D possibly being TRBD1 (6 bases). Trimming took 3 bases from V and 4 from J, leaving 19 bases between them. This CDR3 spans 15 amino acids. In germline, CDR1 is DFQATT, CDR2 SNEGSKA (reference sequence). The CDR3 DNA reads as TGCAGTGCTAGGGATAGGCAGGGGCAGTGGTACGAGCAGTACTTC. Protein: CSARDRQGQWYEQYF.

This clonotype was recorded many times. This chain links TRBV28 with TRBJ2-7; tentatively, D is TRBD1 or TRBD2 (8 bases each). Germline CDR1 is MDHEN and CDR2 is SYDVKM. V lost 3 bases, J lost 4 bases, and 22 bases lay in between. CDR3 length equals 17 residues. In DNA form, the CDR3 reads TGTGCCAGCAGTTTGGACAGGGTGAGCGGGAGTGAATACGAGCAGTACTTC. It specifies CASSLDRVSGSEYEQYF.

DNA of the CDR3: TGTGCCAGCGGATCGGCGGCCACCGACGAGCAGTACTTC. As protein: CASGSAATDEQYF. The chain couples TRBV12-3 or TRBV12-4 to TRBJ2-7, with D unclear. Deletions cut 8 bases from V and 5 bases from J, with 16 bases between. The CDR3 runs to 13 residues.

This clonotype was counted at least ten times. The chain joins TRBV29-1 to TRBJ1-1; D not resolved. CDR3 length equals 12 residues. From germline, CDR1 is SQVTM and CDR2 ANQGSEA. V lost 5 bases, J lost 4 bases, and 11 bases lay in between. The CDR3 reads CSVLYESTEAFF. The CDR3, as DNA: TGCAGCGTTCTGTACGAGTCCACTGAAGCTTTCTTT. Filled out from reference TRBV29-1 and TRBJ1-1, the complete variable domain reads SAVISQKPSRDICQRGTSLTIQCQVDSQVTMMFWYRQQPGQSLTLIATANQGSEATYESGFVIDKFPISRPNLTFSTLTVSNMSPEDSSIYLCSVLYESTEAFFGQGTRLTVV.